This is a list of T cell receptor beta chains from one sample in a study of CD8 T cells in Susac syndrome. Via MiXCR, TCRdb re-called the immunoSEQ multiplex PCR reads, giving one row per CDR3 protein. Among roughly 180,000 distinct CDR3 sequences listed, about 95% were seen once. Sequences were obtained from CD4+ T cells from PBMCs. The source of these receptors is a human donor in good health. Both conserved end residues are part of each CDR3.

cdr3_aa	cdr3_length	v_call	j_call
CASSLAGEGYNEQFF	15	TRBV28	TRBJ2-1
CASSLIQGNYGYTF	14	TRBV7-2	TRBJ1-2
CASSQGRGMNTEAFF	15	TRBV6-6	TRBJ1-1
CASSLMGDTQYF	12	TRBV12-3/TRBV12-4	TRBJ2-3
CASARQGPNEQFF	13	TRBV18	TRBJ2-1
CASSVKETGVYEQYF	15	TRBV9	TRBJ2-7
CASRPGASDIQYF	13	TRBV12-3/TRBV12-4	TRBJ2-4
CATSDPTGTVYNEQFF	16	TRBV24-1	TRBJ2-1
CASSLYRTSGFSSTQYF	17	TRBV27	TRBJ2-3
CAWREPKNIQYF	12	TRBV30	TRBJ2-4
CSATSAGVNEQYF	13	TRBV20-1	TRBJ2-7
CSETDRGRETQYF	13	TRBV29-1	TRBJ2-5
CAWRLGAGGYTF	12	TRBV30	TRBJ1-2
CASRAGSVNEQFF	13	TRBV7-2	TRBJ2-1
CAWSVLNRWGLNTEAFF	17	TRBV30	TRBJ1-1
CASSEESDTQYF	12	TRBV2	TRBJ2-3
CATSRGQGKDEQYF	14	TRBV15	TRBJ2-7
CASSLEGTAKWGYTF	15	TRBV7-2	TRBJ1-2
CASSLIGMNTEAFF	14	TRBV7-3	TRBJ1-1
CASSTTGYNEQFF	13	TRBV6-1	TRBJ2-1
CASSLDPGDEQFF	13	TRBV7-2	TRBJ2-1
CSAHSGPTVPKETQYF	16	TRBV20-1	TRBJ2-5
CSAGTSGSTPGELFF	15	TRBV29-1	TRBJ2-2
CSASSQGSSGANVLTF	16	TRBV20-1	TRBJ2-6
CASASAYEQYF	11	TRBV7-2	TRBJ2-7
CSASRGRDTEAFF	13	TRBV20-1	TRBJ1-1
CATSIVAGGPYEQYF	15	TRBV15	TRBJ2-7
CASSQAGASTDTQYF	15	TRBV5-1	TRBJ2-3
CASSQWTSGSGETQYF	16	TRBV4-2	TRBJ2-5
CASSVGRGAYEQYF	14	TRBV9	TRBJ2-7
CASSFAGGHAYEQYF	15	TRBV27	TRBJ2-7
CASSLWLAGTNTGELFF	17	TRBV27	TRBJ2-2
CSASEVRGARQPQHF	15	TRBV20-1	TRBJ1-5
CASSLGQGLDIQYF	14	TRBV18	TRBJ2-4
CASTGEGTQYF	11	TRBV25-1	TRBJ2-5
CASSLLPNTGYYEQYF	16	TRBV7-2	TRBJ2-7
CASSLFASGNGFRYEQYF	18	TRBV13	TRBJ2-7
CATSGGRPSGANVLTF	16	TRBV15	TRBJ2-6
CASSLRQVDQPQHF	14	TRBV7-2	TRBJ1-5
CASSLTPGQGWSYEQYF	17	TRBV7-9	TRBJ2-7